The sequence of this T cell receptor (beta chain) was determined in a study of response to subunit inactivated influenza vaccine. A single record per CDR3 protein comes from TCRdb applying MiXCR to the RT-PCR reads. Seen here are roughly 540,000 distinct CDR3 sequences, around a quarter observed once, and the top ten hold 2.5% to 3.5%. Germline V gene sequence: CDR1 SGHKS, CDR2 YYEKEE (reference sequence). V lost 1 base, J lost 4 bases, and 15 bases lay in between. This CDR3 is 16 amino acids long. The same data also contributed to another study, on T cells expressing NK-cell markers. As that report states: Beta-chain TCR cDNA was generated via 5'RACE template switching with UMIs. Sorted CD3+CD56-NKG2C+, CD3+CD56+NKG2C- and CD3+CD56+NKG2C+ T cells were the source of the TCR beta repertoires. Roughly 1.0-7.0% of CD8+ T cells in roughly six donors belonged to dominant NKG2C+ clonotypes.

This material consisted of CD4+ T cells sorted from PBMCs, taken about 11 days after vaccination. This clonotype was sampled from a man over 45 who received an inactivated influenza vaccine. The V gene is TRBV5-5, the J gene TRBJ1-5, with a weak D call TRBD1 (5 bases). The DNA for the CDR3 is TGTGCCAGCAGCTTGAATTCCGGGACGGGGAATCAGCCCCAGCATTTT. Translated, it gives CASSLNSGTGNQPQHF.